Below are 28 T cell receptor beta chains sequenced from a single sample in a study of neoadjuvant nivolumab and ipilimumab in lung cancer. Repertoires were generated with immunoSEQ multiplex PCR, while TCRdb's copy carries only in-frame clones and drops some. The table lists about 9,700 clones, approximately 80% of them singletons. The specimen was tumor tissue, collected after neoadjuvant nivolumab, alone or with ipilimumab, at or shortly before surgery. Every receptor here comes from an adult with non-small cell lung cancer. Some clones in this sample may be carry-over from other donors' samples.

The chain carries TRBV6-5 and TRBJ2-1, with D unresolved. V was cut by 6 bases and J by 6 bases, with 12 bases left in between. CDR3 size: 13 residues. Germline V gene sequence: CDR1 MNHEY, CDR2 SVGAGI. The CDR3 spells CASRVPAGNEQFF. Written as DNA, the CDR3 is TGTGCCAGCAGGGTTCCAGCCGGCAATGAGCAGTTCTTC.

V usage is TRBV6-5 and J usage is TRBJ2-3, with a possible D match to TRBD2 (6 bases). The length of the CDR3 is 16 residues. The germline CDR1 and CDR2 sequences are MNHEY and SVGAGI. V lost 1 base, J lost 0 bases, and 11 bases lay in between. The CDR3 here is CASSYLAGSSTDTQYF. In nucleotides, the CDR3 is TGTGCCAGCAGTTACTTGGCGGGATCTAGCACAGATACGCAGTATTTT.

This clone came up a few times. The CDR3 DNA follows: TGCAGCGTTGAAGGTCCAGGGACAGGGCTGTACGAGCAGTACTTC. Translating it yields CSVEGPGTGLYEQYF. This chain joins TRBV29-1 and TRBJ2-7; 9 nucleotides agree with TRBD1. The germline V gene has CDR1 SQVTM and CDR2 ANQGSEA. The length of the CDR3 is 15 residues. Trimming cost V 1 base and J 4 bases; bases outside gene matches: 8.

This clone was recorded a few times. The chain links TRBV14 to TRBJ2-1; TRBD2 is a possible D gene (6 bases). Trimming removed 2 bases at V and 2 bases at J, with 16 bases between. Looked up from germline, CDR1 is SGHDN and CDR2 is FVKESK. The CDR3 contains 17 residues. The CDR3 DNA sequence: TGTGCCAGCAGCCAAATTCTCAGCGCGGGGCCCTACAATGAGCAGTTCTTC. It translates to CASSQILSAGPYNEQFF.

The J gene is TRBJ1-5, the V gene TRBV5-6; 8 positions agree with TRBD1. Germline trimming cut 4 bases from V and 3 bases from J; bases unmatched to any gene: 3. The CDR3 loop spans 14 amino acids. CDR1 SGHDT and CDR2 YYEEEE come from the germline V gene. The CDR3 sequence is CASSRTGYNQPQHF. The CDR3 DNA reads TGTGCCAGCAGCCGGACAGGGTACAATCAGCCCCAGCATTTT.

The chain couples TRBV14 to TRBJ2-2, with D perhaps TRBD1 (6 bases). Between the trimmed V and J ends, which lost 0 bases and 4 bases, there was a span of 15 bases. Germline lookup yields CDR1 SGHDN and CDR2 FVKESK. This CDR3 comprises 17 residues. The chain's CDR3 is CASSQDQNRAVTGELFF. The CDR3 DNA reads TGTGCCAGCAGCCAAGATCAAAACAGGGCGGTCACCGGGGAGCTGTTTTTT.

This chain connects TRBV11-2 to TRBJ1-1, with TRBD1 matching over 10 bases. The CDR3 runs to 15 residues. CDR1 SGHAT and CDR2 FQNNGV come from the germline V gene. Germline trimming cut 5 bases from V and 4 bases from J; bases unmatched to any gene: 7. The DNA for the CDR3 is TGTGCCAGCAGCACCCGGGACAGGGGAATCACTGAAGCTTTCTTT. Residues: CASSTRDRGITEAFF.

This chain uses TRBV5-6 with TRBJ2-1, with D possibly being TRBD1 (5 bases). The V end lost 2 bases, the J end lost 6 bases, and 6 bases lay between the germline ends. CDR1 and CDR2 from the germline V gene are SGHDT and YYEEEE. The CDR3 length is 12 residues. The CDR3 DNA reads as TGTGCCAGCAGCTTTGGGGCCAATGAGCAGTTCTTC. As protein: CASSFGANEQFF. The whole variable domain, filled in from reference TRBV5-6 and TRBJ2-1, reads DAGVTQSPTHLIKTRGQQVTLRCSPKSGHDTVSWYQQALGQGPQFIFQYYEEEERQRGNFPDRFSGHQFPNYSSELNVNALLLGDSALYLCASSFGANEQFFGPGTRLTVL.

The rearrangement joins TRBV5-4 to TRBJ2-1; D tentatively reads TRBD1 or TRBD2 (6 bases each). CDR3 length: 18 amino acids. The germline V gene has CDR1 SGHNT and CDR2 YYREEE (reference sequence). V was shortened by 6 bases and J by 0 bases, with 22 bases between the two germline ends. CDR3 bases: TGTGCCAGCACTGAAGGAGGGGGGTCCTCTCGCTCCTACAATGAGCAGTTCTTC. Translating it yields CASTEGGGSSRSYNEQFF.

The rearrangement links TRBV11-2 to TRBJ2-7, with 9 bases matching TRBD2. CDR1 is SGHAT, CDR2 FQNNGV, per germline. This CDR3 comprises 15 residues. Germline trimming cut 1 base from V and 3 bases from J; bases unmatched to any gene: 4. As DNA, the CDR3 is TGTGCCAGCAGCTTAGCTCGCGGGGGGGGCTACGAGCAGTACTTC. It codes for CASSLARGGGYEQYF.

The chain employs TRBV18 and TRBJ1-1; 9 nucleotides align to TRBD1. The CDR3 runs to 15 residues. V was clipped by 8 bases and J by 3 bases; unmatched bases: 10. Per the germline V gene, CDR1 is KGHSH and CDR2 is LQKENI. In nucleotides, the CDR3 is TGTGCCAGCCTTAACAGGGGGCAAGGAGACACTGAAGCTTTCTTT. Translation: CASLNRGQGDTEAFF.

The rearrangement joins TRBV10-3 to TRBJ2-7, with D perhaps TRBD2 (6 bases). Germline V gene sequence: CDR1 ENHRY, CDR2 SYGVKD. The CDR3 is 14 residues long. Trimming left V 4 bases short and J 4 bases short, with 14 bases between. The CDR3 nucleotides read TGTGCCATCAGTGTCCTGGAGGGCCCGTACGAGCAGTACTTC. This gives the protein CAISVLEGPYEQYF.

J is TRBJ1-3 and V is TRBV6-5, with a tentative D call TRBD1 (6 bases). The germline gives CDR1 MNHEY, CDR2 SVGAGI. The CDR3 spans 15 residues. Trimming cost V 7 bases and J 0 bases, with 13 bases left between them. As DNA, the CDR3 is TGTGCCAGCACCGATAGGACAGCCTCTGGAAACACCATATATTTT. It codes for CASTDRTASGNTIYF.

The J gene is TRBJ1-5, the V gene TRBV7-2, with TRBD1 as a possible D gene (5 bases). Germline V gives CDR1 SGHTA, CDR2 FQGNSA. Trimming took off 5 bases at V and 0 bases at J, with 11 bases between the two ends. CDR3 size: 15 residues. CDR3 protein: CASSPPGNSNQPQHF. The CDR3 nucleotides read TGTGCCAGCAGCCCCCCAGGGAATAGCAATCAGCCCCAGCATTTT.

The chain has TRBV7-2 and TRBJ2-1; D remains ambiguous. The germline gives CDR1 SGHTA, CDR2 FQGNSA. The CDR3 is 13 amino acids. The V end was cut by 0 bases, the J end by 9 bases, with 9 bases between. CDR3 in DNA: TGTGCCAGCAGCTTAGCTCCGGCTGCTGAGCAGTTCTTC. This encodes CASSLAPAAEQFF.

The chain joins TRBV14 to TRBJ1-1, with D hard to call. This CDR3 has 15 amino acids. Trimming shortened V by 1 base and J by 1 base, and 10 bases separated the two germline ends. From germline, CDR1 is SGHDN and CDR2 FVKESK. The CDR3 nucleotides read TGTGCCAGCAGCCAAGTTGGACGACCGAACACTGAAGCTTTCTTT. Translation gives CASSQVGRPNTEAFF.

The genes are TRBV11-2 and TRBJ1-3; D remains unclear. This CDR3 spans 16 amino acids. V was trimmed by 3 bases and J by 0 bases, leaving 12 bases between them. Germline V gene lookup returns CDR1 SGHAT and CDR2 FQNNGV. CDR3 amino acids: CASSLVPFGSGNTIYF. In DNA form, the CDR3 reads TGTGCCAGCAGCTTGGTTCCCTTCGGCTCTGGAAACACCATATATTTT.

This rearrangement joins TRBV10-3 to TRBJ2-7, with 10 nucleotides matching TRBD1. Looked up from germline, CDR1 is ENHRY and CDR2 is SYGVKD. The CDR3 extends over 15 amino acids. J was trimmed by 6 bases and V by 4 bases; bases with no gene match: 9. CDR3 in DNA: TGTGCCATCAGTGGAGCCGGGACAGGGGTACGCGAGCAGTACTTC. This codes for CAISGAGTGVREQYF.

This rearrangement joins TRBV5-1 to TRBJ2-1; D might be TRBD1 (6 bases). Trimming removed 4 bases at V and 6 bases at J, with 11 bases between. Germline loops: CDR1 SGHRS, CDR2 YFSETQ. CDR3 length equals 13 residues. The CDR3 DNA follows: TGCGCCAGCAGCCCCGGACAGAGCAATGAGCAGTTCTTC. Translation: CASSPGQSNEQFF.

This clone has only one observation. The J gene is TRBJ2-3, the V gene TRBV11-2; perhaps TRBD2 as D (6 bases). This CDR3 comprises 15 residues. The ends were cut back, 1 base at V and 5 bases at J, with 13 bases in the middle. Per the germline V gene, CDR1 is SGHAT and CDR2 is FQNNGV. The CDR3 bases are TGTGCCAGCAGCTTAGCCAGAAGGAGGGGAGATACGCAGTATTTT. It yields the protein CASSLARRRGDTQYF.

V is TRBV2 and J is TRBJ1-1; 7 nucleotides align to TRBD1. CDR1 SNHLY and CDR2 FYNNEI come from the germline V gene. With V trimmed by 6 bases and J by 12 bases, 13 bases remained unmatched. The CDR3 loop spans 13 amino acids. The CDR3 sequence: CASRRGTENHSFF. In DNA, the CDR3 is TGTGCCAGCAGGAGAGGGACAGAAAACCACTCTTTCTTT.

This sequence joins TRBV7-8 and TRBJ1-6; D is uncertain. The CDR3 is made up of 15 amino acids. V was trimmed by 5 bases and J by 0 bases, leaving 8 bases between them. The germline V gene has CDR1 SGHVS and CDR2 FQNEAQ. The CDR3 DNA follows: TGTGCCAGCAGCCTAAGACACTCCTATAATTCACCCCTCCACTTT. This sequence encodes CASSLRHSYNSPLHF.

This clone occurred a few times. For the CDR3, the DNA is TGCGCCAGCAGCCAAGGGGCCGGGTCGATCTCCTACGAGCAGTACTTC. The encoded protein is CASSQGAGSISYEQYF. The chain couples TRBV4-1 to TRBJ2-7, with D uncertain. The germline CDR1 and CDR2 sequences are MGHRA and YSYEKL. Trimming left V 1 base short and J 0 bases short, with 13 bases between. The CDR3 totals 16 residues.

The chain couples TRBV27 to TRBJ1-2, with D possibly matching TRBD1 (6 bases). The V end was cut by 0 bases, the J end by 0 bases, with 11 bases between. The germline gives CDR1 MNHEY, CDR2 SMNVEV (reference sequence). The CDR3 extends over 16 amino acids. CDR3 sequence: CASSLSGQNPNYGYTF. In nucleotides, the CDR3 is TGTGCCAGCAGTTTATCTGGACAGAATCCTAACTATGGCTACACCTTC.

In its sample, this clone was seen once. The chain joins TRBV5-1 to TRBJ2-2; tentatively, D is TRBD2 (5 bases). Germline V gene lookup returns CDR1 SGHRS and CDR2 YFSETQ. V was trimmed by 1 base and J by 3 bases, leaving 10 bases between them. The CDR3 is 15 amino acids. Here the CDR3 DNA reads TGCGCCAGCAGCTTGACCGGGATGGACACCGGGGAGCTGTTTTTT. It encodes CASSLTGMDTGELFF. Full variable domain (remainder filled in from reference TRBV5-1 and TRBJ2-2): KAGVTQTPRYLIKTRGQQVTLSCSPISGHRSVSWYQQTPGQGLQFLFEYFSETQRNKGNFPGRFSGRQFSNSRSEMNVSTLELGDSALYLCASSLTGMDTGELFFGEGSRLTVL.

This clone showed up just a few times. This chain uses TRBV10-3 with TRBJ1-5; maybe TRBD1 (5 bases). From germline, CDR1 is ENHRY and CDR2 SYGVKD. The CDR3 is 15 amino acids. With 3 bases removed from V and 7 bases from J, the gap between germline ends came to 16 bases. In nucleotides, the CDR3 is TGTGCCATCAGTGACTGGGGCCTAGGACCCCAGCCCCAGCATTTT. Translated, it gives CAISDWGLGPQPQHF.

This chain connects TRBV7-2 to TRBJ2-7, with D perhaps matching TRBD2 (6 bases). This CDR3 comprises 13 residues. Germline V gives CDR1 SGHTA, CDR2 FQGNSA. Trimming pared 5 bases from V and 2 bases from J, leaving 10 bases between. This CDR3 reads CASSRDLTYEQYF. The CDR3 DNA follows: TGTGCCAGCAGCCGGGACTTGACCTACGAGCAGTACTTC.

The rearrangement uses TRBV7-9 and TRBJ2-7; a possible D gene is TRBD2 (5 bases). V dropped 6 bases and J dropped 11 bases, with 20 bases sitting between them. The CDR3 extends over 13 amino acids. Germline CDR1 and CDR2: SEHNR and FQNEAQ (reference sequence). DNA of the CDR3: TGTGCCAGCAGTTCTATCGGACGGGATCAGGAGTACTTC. It translates to CASSSIGRDQEYF. Variable domain in full (rest from reference TRBV7-9 and TRBJ2-7): DTGVSQNPRHKITKRGQNVTFRCDPISEHNRLYWYRQTLGQGPEFLTYFQNEAQLEKSRLLSDRFSAERPKGSFSTLEIQRTEQGDSAMYLCASSSIGRDQEYFGPGTRLTVT.